The 5 T cell receptor beta chains given below trace back to one sample, sequenced in a study of blood T cells in healthy people across ages. Next came a second PCR, run for roughly 6 to 11 cycles, which used a sample-barcoded 5' primer along with a J-beta primer mix. Using its own MiXCR run on the 5' RACE reads, TCRdb lists one record per CDR3 protein. The repertoire holds over a million distinct CDR3 sequences, with less than 50% as singletons. Sequences were obtained from blood. These receptors all come from a woman between 55 and 75 years old in good health.

This clonotype was detected a few times. V usage is TRBV5-1 and J usage is TRBJ1-4; 7 nucleotides match TRBD1. The V segment lost 2 bases and the J segment 2 bases; nucleotides outside the gene matches: 6. The CDR3 loop spans 16 amino acids. Germline V lookup: CDR1 SGHRS, CDR2 YFSETQ. The CDR3 region has the DNA TGCGCCAGCAGCTTACAACCGACAGGGACTAATGAAAAACTGTTTTTT. It translates to CASSLQPTGTNEKLFF.

This clonotype appeared a few times. This chain joins TRBV20-1 and TRBJ2-3; D possibly corresponds to TRBD2 (6 bases). Trimming cost V 3 bases and J 3 bases, with 16 bases left between them. Per the germline V gene, CDR1 is DFQATT and CDR2 is SNEGSKA (reference sequence). The CDR3 extends over 15 amino acids. The CDR3 reads CSARLRGRMTDTQYF. DNA for the CDR3: TGCAGTGCTAGGCTACGGGGGAGGATGACAGATACGCAGTATTTT.

The genes are TRBV12-3 or TRBV12-4 and TRBJ1-1; 8 nucleotides match TRBD1. There are 14 residues in the CDR3. Trimming at V came to 5 bases and at J to 4 bases, leaving 6 bases not matched to a gene. CDR3 in amino acids: CASSRTGLPTEAFF. The CDR3 DNA follows: TGTGCCAGCAGTCGGACAGGGTTGCCCACTGAAGCTTTCTTT.

The chain carries TRBV6-5 and TRBJ2-3, with TRBD2 matching over 14 bases. The germline gives CDR1 MNHEY, CDR2 SVGAGI. V was clipped by 4 bases and J by 2 bases; unmatched bases: 8. CDR3 length: 18 residues. CDR3 protein: CASSLLGTSGGITDTQYF. The CDR3 bases are TGTGCCAGCAGTTTATTAGGGACTAGCGGGGGAATCACAGATACGCAGTATTTT.

The chain uses TRBV6-2 or TRBV6-3 and TRBJ1-2, with 9 bases identical to TRBD1. Germline V gene lookup returns CDR1 MNHEY and CDR2 SVGEGT. Trimming took 2 bases from V and 4 from J; bases not matched to a gene: 5. CDR3 length equals 15 residues. CDR3 DNA: TGTGCCAGCAGTTACGAGGGACAGGGCCTCTATGGCTACACCTTC. It codes for CASSYEGQGLYGYTF.